This section outlines one TCR beta chain sequence together with its context. This could be a read error, since a much larger clone is one nucleotide away. The data were obtained in a study of T cells after yellow fever vaccination. TCRdb fed the 5' RACE reads into MiXCR, producing one record per CDR3 protein. The sample lists just over 300,000 distinct CDR3 sequences; less than 4.5% were seen once. This CDR3 is built from 13 residues. Germline V CDR1 and CDR2: SGHAT, FQNNGV. The sequences come from PBMCs, collected on the day of the yellow fever booster vaccination. The chain has TRBV11-2 and TRBJ2-5, with D possibly being TRBD1 (5 bases). The TCR sequence derives from a man in his late teens or twenties who received the YFV17D yellow fever vaccine. Here the CDR3 reads CASSLMGRETEYF. The DNA of the CDR3 is TGTGCCAGCAGCTTAATGGGGCGCGAGACCGAGTACTTC.